This section outlines one T cell receptor (beta chain) sequence together with its context. Germline CDR1 is SGHNT and CDR2 is YYREEE (reference sequence). V trimming: 0 bases; J trimming: 4 bases; junction bases outside the gene matches: 6. CDR3 length: 15 residues. The sample originates from a study of blood T cell repertoires in COVID-19. About the study: Samples of COVID-19 (acute and convalescent) were obtained from the United States, Italy and Spain.

Seattle cases were enrolled at active infection and followed longitudinally. Produced via immunoSEQ multiplex PCR; TCRdb's table is partial and in-frame only. The sample carries tens of thousands of clones, about 87% recorded once. J is TRBJ1-1 and V is TRBV5-4, with 7 bases that match TRBD1. The receptor's source is a woman aged 55-70 years with COVID-19, enrolled during active disease. The material sequenced was peripheral blood. The CDR3 bases are TGTGCCAGCAGCTTGGTCGAGGGGGCGAGCACTGAAGCTTTCTTT. The encoded protein is CASSLVEGASTEAFF. Combining the CDR3 with reference TRBV5-4 and TRBJ1-1 gives the whole variable domain ETGVTQSPTHLIKTRGQQVTLRCSSQSGHNTVSWYQQALGQGPQFIFQYYREEENGRGNFPPRFSGLQFPNYSSELNVNALELDDSALYLCASSLVEGASTEAFFGQGTRLTVV.